Below, 19 T cell receptor beta chains from the same sample are listed, as sequenced in a study of cytomegalovirus exposure and HLA in healthy donors. Use of 60 Vbeta and 13 Jbeta primers characterized the PCR. Assay used: immunoSEQ multiplex PCR; TCRdb lists only in-frame clones, some missing. The sample yields about 90,000 clones, around 78% seen once. Sequencing was done on a sample of PBMCs. The receptors come from a young man in good health and CMV-seronegative.

CDR3 sequence: CASTSPQTGVNTGELFF. The CDR3 DNA follows: TGTGCCAGCACCTCTCCCCAAACAGGGGTCAACACCGGGGAGCTGTTTTTT. The chain recombines TRBV9 with TRBJ2-2; 7 positions match TRBD1. The CDR3 sequence is 17 residues long. V lost 6 bases and J lost 2; bases outside the gene matches: 13. Germline loops: CDR1 SGDLS, CDR2 YYNGEE.

This rearrangement joins TRBV6-5 to TRBJ1-3, with TRBD1 as a possible D gene (5 bases). The V gene lost 10 bases and the J gene lost 5 bases, with 15 bases spanning the gap. The CDR3 runs 13 residues. Germline lookup yields CDR1 MNHEY and CDR2 SVGAGI. This chain's CDR3 is CATLDRMRNTIYF. Written as DNA, the CDR3 is TGTGCCACCCTCGACAGAATGAGAAACACCATATATTTT.

V usage is TRBV27 and J usage is TRBJ2-1, with TRBD1 matching 8 bases. The J segment lost 7 bases and the V segment lost 2 bases, leaving 4 bases of the junction unmatched. CDR3 length: 14 amino acids. Germline CDR1 and CDR2: MNHEY and SMNVEV (reference sequence). This CDR3 reads CASSLRTGWNEQFF. The CDR3, as DNA: TGTGCCAGCAGTTTAAGGACAGGGTGGAATGAGCAGTTCTTC.

V gene TRBV27 combines with J gene TRBJ1-1; the match to TRBD1 covers 7 bases. Trimming cost V 4 bases and J 0 bases; bases outside gene matches: 5. CDR3 length: 15 residues. The germline CDR1 and CDR2 sequences are MNHEY and SMNVEV (reference sequence). The CDR3 loop reads CASSWDRAMNTEAFF. DNA of the CDR3: TGTGCCAGCAGTTGGGACAGAGCAATGAACACTGAAGCTTTCTTT.

The rearrangement joins TRBV19 to TRBJ1-2, with TRBD1 as a possible D gene (6 bases). CDR3 length: 13 residues. Trimming cost V 6 bases and J 2 bases, with 10 bases left between them. Germline V gene data show CDR1 as LNHDA and CDR2 as SQIVND (reference sequence). CDR3 residues: CASSRGGNYGYTF. CDR3 sequence (DNA): TGTGCCAGTAGCAGGGGCGGGAACTATGGCTACACCTTC.

This chain connects TRBV10-3 to TRBJ2-5; 8 bases line up with TRBD1. The length of the CDR3 is 13 residues. Germline CDR1 reads ENHRY; CDR2 reads SYGVKD. V trimming: 4 bases; J trimming: 4 bases; junction bases outside the gene matches: 2. Here the CDR3 DNA reads TGTGCCATCAGTGGTGGGACAGGAGAGACCCAGTACTTC. Amino acids: CAISGGTGETQYF.

In its sample, this clone was seen a few times. The CDR3 DNA follows: TGTGCCAGCAGCGACAGGAATGAAAAACTGTTTTTT. Protein product: CASSDRNEKLFF. This rearrangement joins TRBV9 to TRBJ1-4; TRBD1 might be the D (5 bases). Between the trimmed V and J ends, which lost 3 bases and 5 bases, there was a span of 5 bases. CDR3 size: 12 residues. Germline V gene sequence: CDR1 SGDLS, CDR2 YYNGEE.

The chain employs TRBV4-2 and TRBJ1-3; the D is unclear. From germline, CDR1 is LGHNA and CDR2 YNFKEQ. With 1 base removed from V and 8 bases from J, the gap between germline ends came to 15 bases. This CDR3 contains 15 residues. The CDR3 sequence: CASSQVVGSGDTIYF. CDR3 nucleotide sequence: TGTGCCAGCAGCCAAGTCGTCGGGTCTGGCGACACCATATATTTT.

The V call is TRBV14, the J call TRBJ2-5, with 8 bases aligning to TRBD2. The CDR3 totals 13 residues. V was clipped by 3 bases and J by 4 bases; unmatched bases: 1. Germline CDR1 reads SGHDN; CDR2 reads FVKESK. The CDR3 sequence is CASSHRGGETQYF. CDR3 DNA sequence: TGTGCCAGCAGCCACCGGGGGGGAGAGACCCAGTACTTC.

The rearrangement links TRBV9 to TRBJ1-5; perhaps TRBD1 as D (6 bases). CDR3 size: 14 residues. Germline CDR1 SGDLS, CDR2 YYNGEE. V lost 1 base and J lost 7, with 12 bases in between. This CDR3 reads CASSVNGDNQPQHF. The DNA for the CDR3 is TGTGCCAGCAGCGTAAATGGGGACAACCAGCCCCAGCATTTT.

The chain carries TRBV14 and TRBJ1-3; D gene uncertain. Germline V gives CDR1 SGHDN, CDR2 FVKESK. V was clipped by 5 bases and J by 0 bases, with 5 bases between them. The CDR3 loop spans 13 amino acids. The CDR3 nucleotides are TGTGCCAGCAGCTTCAGCTCTGGAAACACCATATATTTT. This codes for CASSFSSGNTIYF.

The rearrangement links TRBV11-3 to TRBJ2-2; TRBD1 matches at 7 bases. Germline assignment: CDR1 SGHNT and CDR2 YENEEA. This CDR3 comprises 15 residues. The V gene end was trimmed by 3 bases and the J gene end by 0 bases; junction bases not matched to a gene: 1. The CDR3 loop reads CASSFGTANTGELFF. CDR3 bases: TGTGCCAGCAGCTTCGGGACAGCGAACACCGGGGAGCTGTTTTTT.

This chain uses TRBV2 with TRBJ2-7; D may be TRBD1 (6 bases). The V gene lost 4 bases and the J gene lost 2 bases, with 12 bases spanning the gap. The CDR3 totals 14 residues. Germline CDR1 reads SNHLY; CDR2 reads FYNNEI. CDR3: CASSVSQGTYEQYF. The CDR3 nucleotides are TGTGCCAGCAGTGTTTCGCAGGGGACCTACGAGCAGTACTTC.

The chain has TRBV4-1 and TRBJ2-1, with 8 bases matching TRBD2. The CDR3 loop spans 15 amino acids. The germline V gene encodes CDR1 MGHRA and CDR2 YSYEKL. V lost 3 bases, J lost 6 bases, and 7 bases stayed unmatched. In nucleotides, the CDR3 is TGCGCCAGCAGCCAGTACGGGGGGGCCCTCAATGAGCAGTTCTTC. Residues: CASSQYGGALNEQFF.

The chain carries TRBV6-1 and TRBJ1-5; TRBD1 might be the D (6 bases). V was shortened by 7 bases and J by 4 bases, with 17 bases between the two germline ends. This CDR3 has 15 residues. Germline V CDR1 and CDR2: MNHNS, SASEGT. CDR3: CASTDGGQRNQPQHF. CDR3 nucleotide sequence: TGTGCCAGCACCGACGGGGGGCAGAGGAATCAGCCCCAGCATTTT.

The chain is built from TRBV6-1 and TRBJ2-7; D gene ambiguous. The CDR3 totals 11 residues. V was clipped by 7 bases and J by 1 base, with 5 bases between them. CDR1 is MNHNS and CDR2 is SASEGT in the germline V gene. CDR3 sequence (DNA): TGTGCCAGCACCCAGTCCTACGAGCAGTACTTC. Translating gives CASTQSYEQYF.

V usage is TRBV27 and J usage is TRBJ2-7; D perhaps matches TRBD1 (6 bases). V dropped 3 bases and J dropped 2 bases, with 8 bases sitting between them. CDR1 is MNHEY and CDR2 is SMNVEV in the germline V gene (reference sequence). The CDR3 runs 13 residues. CDR3 amino acids: CASSLGDTYEQYF. The CDR3 DNA is TGTGCCAGCAGTTTGGGGGACACCTACGAGCAGTACTTC.

The rearrangement joins TRBV7-2 to TRBJ2-2; D perhaps matches TRBD1 (5 bases). This CDR3 has 14 amino acids. Trimming took 6 bases from V and 8 from J, leaving 16 bases between them. CDR1 is SGHTA, CDR2 FQGNSA, per germline. CDR3 bases: TGTGCCAGCAGTCACGGTGGGGCACCGGGGGAGCTGTTTTTT. Translating gives CASSHGGAPGELFF.

The rearrangement uses TRBV7-9 and TRBJ2-5, with D uncertain. V was pared by 1 base and J by 5 bases, with 8 bases between. The CDR3 length is 13 residues. Germline assignment: CDR1 SEHNR and CDR2 FQNEAQ (reference sequence). The CDR3 sequence: CASSLDPGETQYF. CDR3 DNA sequence: TGTGCCAGCAGCTTAGACCCCGGGGAGACCCAGTACTTC.